Shown below are 19 T cell receptor beta chains from a single sample sequenced in a study of T-cell reconstitution after alpha-beta-depleted transplantation in children. Unique molecular identifiers tagged the TCRbeta library. TCRdb re-called the PCR reads through MiXCR, storing one row per CDR3 protein. This repertoire shows over 150,000 distinct CDR3 sequences, roughly 15% found once; its top ten account for roughly 13%. The specimen comprised PBMCs from the stem cell graft donor, sampled from the stem cell graft. The receptors were sampled from a human donor who donated a stem cell graft to a child with acute lymphoblastic leukemia.

In its sample, this clonotype was seen many times. The CDR3: CSARGSSGSATDTQYF. The DNA of the CDR3 is TGCAGTGCTAGAGGTTCTAGCGGGAGCGCCACAGATACGCAGTATTTT. The V gene is TRBV20-1, the J gene TRBJ2-3; 10 bases fit TRBD2. The CDR3 totals 16 residues. Germline-derived CDR1 and CDR2 are DFQATT and SNEGSKA (reference sequence). V trimming: 1 base; J trimming: 2 bases; junction bases outside the gene matches: 6.

There are a few counts of this clonotype. The gene calls are TRBV5-1 and TRBJ2-4; maybe TRBD2 (6 bases). Per germline, CDR1 SGHRS and CDR2 YFSETQ. V lost 0 bases and J lost 4, with 8 bases in between. This CDR3 has 14 amino acids. CDR3 residues: CASSLGRGKNIQYF. The CDR3 DNA sequence: TGCGCCAGCAGCTTGGGCCGGGGGAAAAACATTCAGTACTTC.

This clonotype was counted many times. This chain links TRBV5-1 with TRBJ2-1; possibly TRBD2 for D (6 bases). There are 15 residues in the CDR3. V was shortened by 3 bases and J by 8 bases, with 18 bases between the two germline ends. CDR1 is SGHRS, CDR2 YFSETQ, per germline. CDR3 protein: CASSSTSGGWDEQFF. Here the CDR3 DNA reads TGCGCCAGCAGCTCGACTAGTGGTGGTTGGGATGAGCAGTTCTTC.

This clonotype was recorded many times. The V call is TRBV29-1, the J call TRBJ1-1, with TRBD1 matching over 8 bases. The CDR3 spans 13 residues. Trimming at V came to 7 bases and at J to 3 bases, leaving 7 bases not matched to a gene. The germline V gene has CDR1 SQVTM and CDR2 ANQGSEA. The CDR3 DNA sequence: TGCAGCGGGTTACAGGGGGGTGACACTGAAGCTTTCTTT. Translated, it gives CSGLQGGDTEAFF.

This clonotype was seen ten or more times. CDR3 amino acids: CASSWDRVGNEQFF. The DNA of the CDR3 is TGTGCCAGCAGTTGGGACAGGGTCGGTAATGAGCAGTTCTTC. This chain connects TRBV12-3 or TRBV12-4 to TRBJ2-1; 9 nucleotides align to TRBD1. This CDR3 is 14 amino acids long. V trimming: 4 bases; J trimming: 7 bases; junction bases outside the gene matches: 5.

This clonotype was detected many times. This chain links TRBV28 with TRBJ1-1; TRBD1 agrees at 9 bases. The CDR3 is 15 amino acids. J lost 5 bases, V lost 5 bases, and 9 bases had no gene match. The germline CDR1 and CDR2 sequences are MDHEN and SYDVKM. DNA of the CDR3: TGTGCCAGCAGTATTCAACAGGGGGCTGGAACTGAAGCTTTCTTT. Protein sequence: CASSIQQGAGTEAFF.

This clonotype has only a few counts. The chain recombines TRBV7-9 with TRBJ2-1; TRBD1 matches 10 bases. CDR3 length: 16 amino acids. Germline V CDR1 and CDR2: SEHNR, FQNEAQ (reference sequence). J lost 5 bases, V lost 4 bases, and 8 bases had no gene match. The CDR3 here is CASSWRQGAGNNEQFF. In nucleotides, the CDR3 is TGTGCCAGCAGCTGGCGACAGGGGGCTGGGAACAATGAGCAGTTCTTC.

Ten or more counts support this clonotype. The chain couples TRBV5-1 to TRBJ2-1; TRBD2 is a possible D gene (5 bases). V lost 1 base, J lost 10 bases, and 12 bases lay in between. This CDR3 spans 13 amino acids. CDR1 and CDR2 from the germline V gene are SGHRS and YFSETQ. CDR3 coding DNA: TGCGCCAGCAGCTTGACTACGAGAGGGGAGCAGTTCTTC. It specifies CASSLTTRGEQFF.

Regarding this clonotype: The junction differs from germline at one of its ends, possibly a read error. The rearrangement links TRBV10-3 to TRBJ2-1; 7 nucleotides agree with TRBD2. CDR1 is ENHRY and CDR2 is SYGVKD in the germline V gene. The CDR3 consists of 13 residues. CDR3 DNA: TGTACCATCAGTTCACTAGCGCACAATGAGCAGTTCTTC. It specifies CTISSLAHNEQFF.

This clonotype occurred many times. The genes are TRBV10-2 and TRBJ2-7; D possibly corresponds to TRBD2 (6 bases). Trimming removed 2 bases from V and 6 bases from J, with 8 bases in between. Per germline, CDR1 WSHSY and CDR2 SAAADI. The CDR3 runs to 12 residues. Written as DNA, the CDR3 is TGCGCCAGCAGTGAGGGGACTGTCGAGCAGTACTTC. This encodes CASSEGTVEQYF.

This clonotype was seen ten or more times. The rearrangement uses TRBV11-1 and TRBJ2-1, with 10 nucleotides matching TRBD2. This CDR3 contains 15 residues. Germline CDR1 is SGHAT and CDR2 is FQDESV (reference sequence). V dropped 8 bases and J dropped 9; count of bases not matched to a gene: 13. For the CDR3, the DNA is TGTGCCAGCGGCGGGTTGCTAGCGGGAGCTGGTGAGCAGTTCTTC. It encodes CASGGLLAGAGEQFF.

This clonotype was seen ten or more times. The chain carries TRBV25-1 and TRBJ1-1; possibly TRBD1 for D (5 bases). The germline V gene has CDR1 MGHDK and CDR2 SYGVNS. Deletions cut 2 bases from V and 1 base from J, with 8 bases between. This CDR3 is 14 amino acids long. Here the CDR3 reads CASSEGTRNTEAFF. In DNA, the CDR3 is TGTGCCAGCAGTGAAGGGACGAGGAACACTGAAGCTTTCTTT.

In this sample, this clonotype turned up many times. The rearrangement uses TRBV20-1 and TRBJ2-1; 13 bases are a match to TRBD2. CDR1 and CDR2 from the germline V gene are DFQATT and SNEGSKA (reference sequence). This CDR3 comprises 16 residues. V trimming: 6 bases; J trimming: 6 bases; junction bases outside the gene matches: 11. In DNA, the CDR3 is TGCAGTGCCATGGGACTAGCGGGAAATTCCGGCAATGAGCAGTTCTTC. Encoded protein: CSAMGLAGNSGNEQFF.

The table lists this clonotype with a count of one. A clone one base away is much larger, so this may be a read error. This CDR3 is CASSESRVTEAFF. Written as DNA, the CDR3 is TGTGCCAGCAGTGAGAGCAGGGTCACTGAAGCTTTCTTT. This chain links TRBV2 with TRBJ1-1, with D possibly being TRBD1 (5 bases). This CDR3 is built from 13 residues. Germline assignment: CDR1 SNHLY and CDR2 FYNNEI. V gave up 3 bases and J gave up 4 bases, with 9 bases separating them.

The V and J genes are TRBV21-1 and TRBJ2-7; TRBD1 is the table's D call, not checked against the DNA. TRBV21-1 constitutes a pseudogene. The CDR3 covers 21 residues. The CDR3 here is CASSNPRDRTHRERSSYEQYF. CDR3 in DNA: TGTGCCAGCAGCAACCCCCGGGACAGGACTCATCGGGAAAGGTCCTCCTACGAGCAGTACTTC.

This clonotype was observed many times. The chain uses TRBV7-8 and TRBJ1-3; 7 positions match TRBD1. The CDR3 has 15 residues. Trimming cost V 4 bases and J 0 bases; bases outside gene matches: 3. Per the germline V gene, CDR1 is SGHVS and CDR2 is FQNEAQ. CDR3 sequence: CASSSSGGSGNTIYF. CDR3 bases: TGTGCCAGCAGCTCCTCAGGGGGCTCTGGAAACACCATATATTTT.

This clonotype has ten or more counts. The chain joins TRBV19 to TRBJ2-2; D is possibly TRBD1 (6 bases). Germline-derived CDR1 and CDR2 are LNHDA and SQIVND (reference sequence). V shed 6 bases and J shed 6 bases, with 17 bases lying between them. This CDR3 has 15 residues. This chain's CDR3 is CASRFNRDESGELFF. CDR3 DNA sequence: TGTGCCAGTAGATTTAACAGGGATGAATCCGGGGAGCTGTTTTTT.

This clonotype appeared many times. The chain has TRBV5-1 and TRBJ1-1; TRBD1 aligns across 9 bases. The CDR3 length is 15 residues. Germline loops: CDR1 SGHRS, CDR2 YFSETQ. The ends lost 2 bases at V and 4 bases at J; junction bases unmatched: 6. In DNA, the CDR3 is TGCGCCAGCAGCTTTGGGGACAGGGATCTCACTGAAGCTTTCTTT. Protein sequence: CASSFGDRDLTEAFF.

This clonotype was seen repeatedly, ten times or more. The gene calls are TRBV7-8 and TRBJ1-1; unclear D gene. The ends were cut back, 1 base at V and 11 bases at J, with 14 bases in the middle. Germline CDR1 SGHVS, CDR2 FQNEAQ. CDR3 size: 13 residues. The CDR3 region has the DNA TGTGCCAGCAGCTTAGGTCTGGGGATTGGGGCTTTCTTT. It translates to CASSLGLGIGAFF.